This T cell receptor beta chain was sequenced during a study of blood T cell repertoires in COVID-19. Study background: Both acute and convalescent COVID-19 samples were obtained from the United States, Italy and Spain. Sources were T cells, B-cell-depleted T cells, or PBMCs; the material itself was cDNA or gDNA.

The V segment lost 5 bases and the J segment 5 bases; nucleotides outside the gene matches: 5. CDR1 and CDR2 from the germline V gene are SGHTA and FQGTGA. CDR3 length equals 13 residues. How the authors handled the data: The authors estimated nucleated cell counts from reference gene primer amplification. Repertoires were generated with immunoSEQ multiplex PCR, while TCRdb's copy carries only in-frame clones and drops some. That table furnishes V, J and clone size, whereas the DNA furnished D and trimming. The sample lists 54,000 or so clones, more than 75% seen once, with 7.8% in the top ten. The rearrangement joins TRBV7-3 to TRBJ2-5; TRBD1 agrees at 7 bases. The sequence was obtained from a man aged 50-60 years with active COVID-19. The sequencing sample was made of peripheral blood. The CDR3 loop reads CASSRGQSETQYF. In DNA, the CDR3 is TGTGCCAGCAGCCGGGGACAGAGCGAGACCCAGTACTTC.